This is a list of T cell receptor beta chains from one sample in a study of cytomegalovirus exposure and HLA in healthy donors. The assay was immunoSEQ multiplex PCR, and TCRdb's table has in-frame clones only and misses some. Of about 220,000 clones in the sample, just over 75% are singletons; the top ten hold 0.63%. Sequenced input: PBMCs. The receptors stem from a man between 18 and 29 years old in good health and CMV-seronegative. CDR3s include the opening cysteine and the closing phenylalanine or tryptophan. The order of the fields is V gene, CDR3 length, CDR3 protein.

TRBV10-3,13,CAISAAGGGGQYF
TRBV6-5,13,CASSYSGGPEQYF
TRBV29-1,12,CSVDRETTEAFF
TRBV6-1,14,CASDPGRSGETQYF
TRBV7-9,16,CASSSRDSHIRETQYF
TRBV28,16,CASSLPPAGENYGYTF
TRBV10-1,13,CASSNTFGNTIYF
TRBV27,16,CASSLTRDSLIYGYTF
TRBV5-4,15,CASSLGTSGYNEQFF
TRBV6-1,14,CASSQQGVTTEAFF
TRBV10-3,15,CAISSPGQGSQPQHF
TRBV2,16,CASSVSLAGGGETQYF
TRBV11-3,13,CASSLGGPDTQYF
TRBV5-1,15,CASSLWDRNTDTQYF
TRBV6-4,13,CASREAGTDTQYF
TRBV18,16,CASSLRAPDTAAEAFF
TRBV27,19,CASSTLTSGGTGMNTEAFF
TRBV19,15,CASSIGTSSAYEQYF
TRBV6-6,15,CASRPPGNLNEKLFF
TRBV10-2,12,CASLMQSYEQYF
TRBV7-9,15,CASSLIWGEQETQYF
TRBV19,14,CASRLVAGQETQYF
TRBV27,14,CASSVAGVSYEQYF
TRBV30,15,CAWSGPPSGSYEQYF
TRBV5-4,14,CASSPDRVLSPLHF
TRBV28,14,CASSGTGHSYEQYF
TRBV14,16,CASSQVSGRDYNEQFF
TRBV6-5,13,CASRAGQFYGYTF
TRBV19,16,CASKRTSGRRTDTQYF